This TCR beta chain was identified during a study of blood T cell repertoires in COVID-19 (dated by TCRdb to 2018 to 2021). Describing the broader study: The collaborator samples originated in the United States, Italy and Spain and spanned the acute and convalescent phases of COVID-19. Where available, HLA class I and class II types were obtained from metadata supplied by the sample provider rather than from assay-based typing. Nearly every sample came with metadata listing a de-identified subject ID, COVID-19 status, age in years and sex. Samples were obtained from the ongoing ImmuneRACE study (first 160 participants) and from 1,000 to 1,500 subjects provided by 6 global collaborators. The prospective study material was composed of cDNA or gDNA derived from T cells, B-cell-depleted T cells, or PBMCs. A freely available public database, intended as a resource for researchers studying the immune response to SARS-CoV-2, is where the repertoires were released. The dataset comprised deeply sampled blood TCRbeta repertoires from subjects exposed to, actively infected with, or recovered from COVID-19.

Overall study results and their limits: The amount of clinical and demographic metadata varied by source and participant and was provided uncurated.

In Seattle, one collaborating source enrolled patients while the infection was active and tracked those patients longitudinally over the course of disease. Collaborating institutions collected whole blood in K2EDTA tubes following their own protocols. Collaborator samples were shipped for TCRbeta analysis as frozen whole blood, isolated PBMCs, or DNA extracted from either sample type. CDR1 and CDR2 are drawn from the germline V gene (reference sequence): LNHDA, SQIVND. There are 14 amino acids in the CDR3, from cysteine to phenylalanine inclusive. Just CDR3 DNA is preserved here, 42 bases in frame from base 1. V is trimmed back by 6 bases and J by 6 bases, and the junction contains 6 bases that no gene match accounts for. The immunoSEQ Assay, a bias-controlled multiplex PCR, was used to amplify TCRbeta CDR3 regions from genomic DNA. The original methods were these. Within the assay, amplification of reference gene primers was used to estimate how many nucleated cells each sample contained. Sequence reads were collapsed and filtered to measure the absolute abundance of every unique TCRbeta CDR3 rearrangement. For each sample, productive Simpson clonality was calculated by taking the square root of Simpson's diversity index across productive rearrangements. The source is immuneACCESS, and TCRdb retained only in-frame sequences with V and J called. Part of the clones is not carried over; for the studies checked, unresolved V genes explain less than half of this, and the remainder is unexplained. The V and J calls and the clone size are those of that table, but D and trimming were determined from the DNA. Within this sample are about 360,000 clones, with around 88% of them counted one time only. Roughly 7.2% of the sample is taken by the ten largest.

On this clone itself: Its cognate antigen has yet to be identified. No much larger clonotype is one base removed from it; base qualities were not supplied.

Sequencing was performed on peripheral blood. The source is a woman aged 60-70 years with COVID-19, enrolled during active disease. The rearranged chain carries TRBV19 and TRBJ1-2; the junction holds 11 bases that match TRBD1. The CDR3 loop reads CASRTDRGRHGYTF. The base sequence is TGTGCCAGTAGGACGGACAGGGGGCGCCATGGCTACACCTTC. The entire variable domain, with the stretches around the CDR3 drawn from the reference TRBV19 and TRBJ1-2 proteins, is DGGITQSPKYLFRKEGQNVTLSCEQNLNHDAMYWYRQDPGQGLRLIYYSQIVNDFQKGDIAEGYSVSREKKESFPLTVTSAQKNPTAFYLCASRTDRGRHGYTFGSGTRLTVV.